This is a list of T cell receptor beta chains from one sample in a study of T cell responses to AZD1222 COVID-19 vaccine. Only in-frame clones appear in the TCRdb table, and some are missing; sequencing was by immunoSEQ multiplex PCR. The sample consists of about 140,000 clones, approximately 93% of them appearing once. This material consisted of peripheral blood, taken on day 0 of MenACWY control vaccination. The receptors originated from an adult in good health. The CDR3 runs from the conserved cysteine through the conserved F or W. A D gene is named only where the DNA matches it firmly. Size values are once, few and many counts, or a class for expanded clones, and some rows have none.

>TRBJ1-1|NA|NA|TRBV6-5
TGTGCCAGCACCAAGGCCCAGATGAACACTGAAGCTTTCTTT
CASTKAQMNTEAFF
>TRBJ2-5|NA|NA|TRBV4-2
TGTGCCAGCAGCCAAGGGTTGGAGGGAAGAGAGACCCAGTACTTC
CASSQGLEGRETQYF
>TRBJ1-5|NA|TRBD1|TRBV4-1
TGCGCCAGCAGCCTTAGGCAGGGGGGCAATCAGCCCCAGCATTTT
CASSLRQGGNQPQHF
>TRBJ1-1|NA|TRBD1|TRBV5-1
TGCGCCAGCAGCTTGGCCCAGGGGGTTGATGAAGCTTTCTTT
CASSLAQGVDEAFF
>TRBJ1-1|few|NA|TRBV9
TGTGCCAGCAGCGTAAGAGGGAATGGAAACACTGAAGCTTTCTTT
CASSVRGNGNTEAFF
>TRBJ2-7|NA|NA|TRBV6-2/TRBV6-3
TGTGCCAGCAGTTACTCGAGGGGTTCCGGCGAGCAGTACTTC
CASSYSRGSGEQYF
>TRBJ2-2|NA|NA|TRBV5-1
TGCGCCAGCAGCTGGGGGACCGAGAACACCGGGGAGCTGTTTTTT
CASSWGTENTGELFF
>TRBJ1-2|NA|NA|TRBV28
TGTGCCAGCAGTTCTATTCGGGCTCATGGCTACACCTTC
CASSSIRAHGYTF
>TRBJ1-5|NA|NA|TRBV6-4
TGTGCCAGCAGTGACTCCGACGGTCAGCCCCAGCATTTT
CASSDSDGQPQHF
>TRBJ2-1|NA|TRBD2|TRBV3-1/TRBV3-2
TGTGCCAGCAGCCAAGGGTTTAGCGGGAACAATGAGCAGTTCTTC
CASSQGFSGNNEQFF
>TRBJ2-3|NA|NA|TRBV27
TGTGCCAGCAGTTACCCAGGGGTAGATACGCAGTATTTT
CASSYPGVDTQYF
>TRBJ2-4|once|TRBD2|TRBV27
TGTGCCAGCAAACGACTAGCGGGCCCGGCCCCCCACATTCAGTACTTC
CASKRLAGPAPHIQYF
>TRBJ2-3|NA|NA|TRBV6-2/TRBV6-3
TGTGCCAGCAGTTACGTGACTAGTACAGATACGCAGTATTTT
CASSYVTSTDTQYF
>TRBJ2-5|NA|NA|TRBV6-6
TGTGCCAGCAGTTACCAGGAGCTAGGCGAAGAGACCCAGTACTTC
CASSYQELGEETQYF
>TRBJ2-5|NA|NA|TRBV7-9
TGTGCCAGCAGCTTATCTGGACTACGGGAGACCCAGTACTTC
CASSLSGLRETQYF
>TRBJ1-6|once|NA|TRBV7-9
TGTGCCAGCAGCCCCCGGGGGGGGAATTCACCCCTCCACTTT
CASSPRGGNSPLHF
>TRBJ2-3|NA|NA|TRBV11-2
TGTGCCAGCAGCTCTATCACTACCGGGGCAAGGGCGGATACGCAGTATTTT
CASSSITTGARADTQYF
>TRBJ2-1|NA|NA|TRBV5-1
TGCGCCAGCAGCCTGGAGGGTGTTGAGCAGTTCTTC
CASSLEGVEQFF
>TRBJ1-5|NA|NA|TRBV7-2
TGTGCCAGCAGCTTAGTCACCGGTCTTAATCAGCCCCAGCATTTT
CASSLVTGLNQPQHF
>TRBJ1-2|NA|NA|TRBV5-3
TGTGCCAGAAGCTTGATCGCAGGGAGGTATGGCTACACCTTC
CARSLIAGRYGYTF
>TRBJ2-6|NA|NA|TRBV19
TGTGCCAGTAGACAAAGCTCTGGGGCCAACGTCCTGACTTTC
CASRQSSGANVLTF
>TRBJ2-1|NA|NA|TRBV4-2
TGTGCCAGCAGCCAAGGACACTCCGAAACCTACAATGAGCAGTTCTTC
CASSQGHSETYNEQFF
>TRBJ1-1|once|NA|TRBV7-9
TGTGCCAGCAGCTTAGTTCCATTTATGAACACTGAAGCTTTCTTT
CASSLVPFMNTEAFF
>TRBJ2-7|NA|TRBD1|TRBV28
TGTGCCAGCAGTTTATCGGGGACAGGGGGCATCGACGAGCAGTACTTC
CASSLSGTGGIDEQYF
>TRBJ2-7|NA|TRBD1|TRBV18
TGTGCCAGCTCACCTGGGACAGCCTGGAGGGAGCAGTACTTC
CASSPGTAWREQYF
>TRBJ1-5|NA|NA|TRBV7-2
TGTGCCAGCAGCTTAGGAGGCCAGCCCCAGCATTTT
CASSLGGQPQHF
>TRBJ2-7|NA|NA|TRBV28
TGTGCCAGCAGTTTACTAATAGGGGCCCACGAGCAGTACTTC
CASSLLIGAHEQYF
>TRBJ2-1|NA|TRBD2|TRBV28
TGTGCCAGCAGTTTAACTAGCGAAGCTTACAATGAGCAGTTCTTC
CASSLTSEAYNEQFF
>TRBJ2-5|NA|TRBD1|TRBV3-1/TRBV3-2
TGTGCCAGCAGCCAGACAGGGAAAGAGACCCAGTACTTC
CASSQTGKETQYF
>TRBJ2-7|once|TRBD2|TRBV2
TGTGCCACCTACGATAGACAGACTAGCGTATCCTACGAGCAGTACTTC
CATYDRQTSVSYEQYF
>TRBJ2-7|NA|NA|TRBV30
TGTGCCTGGAGTCGGTCGGGTATGGACGAGCAGTACTTC
CAWSRSGMDEQYF
>TRBJ1-2|NA|NA|TRBV6-5
TGTGCCAGCAGTAACGATGGGAACTATGGCTACACCTTC
CASSNDGNYGYTF
>TRBJ2-5|NA|TRBD1|TRBV5-4
TGTGCCAGCAGCTTGAAGGGGGCAGGGGAGACCCAGTACTTC
CASSLKGAGETQYF
>TRBJ2-1|once|NA|TRBV3-1/TRBV3-2
TGTGCCAGCAGCCAAAAACCCGGACCATCCTACAATGAGCAGTTCTTC
CASSQKPGPSYNEQFF
>TRBJ1-1|NA|TRBD1|TRBV9
TGTGCCAGCAGCGCCTCGACAGGGAGGTCCACTGAAGCTTTCTTT
CASSASTGRSTEAFF
>TRBJ2-2|NA|TRBD1|TRBV5-6
TGTGCCAGCAGCGAAAGACAGGGGCCCGGGGAGCTGTTTTTT
CASSERQGPGELFF
>TRBJ1-4|once|NA|TRBV27
TGTGCCAGCAGTATATATCTGGGAACTAATGAAAAACTGTTTTTT
CASSIYLGTNEKLFF
>TRBJ2-1|once|TRBD2|TRBV6-2/TRBV6-3
TGTGCCAGCAGTCAACTCGGGACTAGCGGCTACAATGAGCAGTTCTTC
CASSQLGTSGYNEQFF
>TRBJ2-1|NA|TRBD2|TRBV7-7
TGTGCCAGCAGTTCTAGCGGGTATACAACTGAGCAGTTCTTC
CASSSSGYTTEQFF
>TRBJ1-1|NA|NA|TRBV9
TGTGCCAGCAGCCGCGGGAACATGAACACTGAAGCTTTCTTT
CASSRGNMNTEAFF
>TRBJ1-2|NA|NA|TRBV5-6
TGTGCCAGCAGCCGACAGAGAAACTATGGCTACACCTTC
CASSRQRNYGYTF
>TRBJ1-2|NA|NA|TRBV28
TGTGCCAGCAGTGAAGACAGTGGTGGCTACACCTTC
CASSEDSGGYTF
>TRBJ2-1|NA|TRBD2|TRBV11-2
TGTGCCAGCAGCTCGGGACTAGCGGGGTACAATGAGCAGTTCTTC
CASSSGLAGYNEQFF